A single sample gave rise to the 9 T cell receptor beta chains below, sequenced in a study of blood T cell repertoires in COVID-19. Only in-frame clones appear in the TCRdb table, and some are missing; sequencing was by immunoSEQ multiplex PCR. The data hold about 71,000 clones, with about 90% observed a single time. The sequencing input was peripheral blood. These receptors were collected from a human donor in a cohort sampled during active COVID-19.

This clone was seen more than once but under ten times. V usage is TRBV7-2 and J usage is TRBJ2-1; 14 bases align to TRBD2. With V trimmed by 5 bases and J by 7 bases, 4 bases remained unmatched. CDR1 SGHTA and CDR2 FQGNSA come from the germline V gene. The CDR3 totals 15 residues. CDR3 sequence reads: CASSPTSGRGNEQFF. In DNA form, the CDR3 reads TGTGCCAGCAGCCCGACTAGCGGGAGGGGGAATGAGCAGTTCTTC.

The chain employs TRBV19 and TRBJ2-7, with 12 bases lining up with TRBD1. With V trimmed by 5 bases and J by 12 bases, 14 bases remained unmatched. CDR3 size: 15 residues. Germline lookup yields CDR1 LNHDA and CDR2 SQIVND (reference sequence). The CDR3 DNA follows: TGTGCCAGTAGTGCTCCGGGACAGGGGGCCGAGAGTTGGTACTTC. Protein product: CASSAPGQGAESWYF.

The genes are TRBV18 and TRBJ2-4; D remains unclear. This CDR3 is 15 amino acids long. V was pared by 3 bases and J by 0 bases, with 9 bases between. Germline V gene sequence: CDR1 KGHSH, CDR2 LQKENI. This CDR3 is CASSPYTLAKNIQYF. For the CDR3, the DNA is TGTGCCAGCTCACCTTACACCTTAGCCAAAAACATTCAGTACTTC. The whole variable domain, remainder taken from reference TRBV18 and TRBJ2-4, is NAGVMQNPRHLVRRRGQEARLRCSPMKGHSHVYWYRQLPEEGLKFMVYLQKENIIDESGMPKERFSAEFPKEGPSILRIQQVVRGDSAAYFCASSPYTLAKNIQYFGAGTRLSVL.

This chain connects TRBV7-6 to TRBJ2-1; 8 bases fit TRBD2. The CDR3 has 15 amino acids. The V gene end was trimmed by 4 bases and the J gene end by 3 bases; junction bases not matched to a gene: 5. Germline V CDR1 and CDR2: SGHVS, FNYEAQ. CDR3: CASSSRGGLYNEQFF. The CDR3 nucleotides read TGTGCCAGCAGCTCACGGGGGGGCCTCTACAATGAGCAGTTCTTC.

The V gene is TRBV5-1, the J gene TRBJ2-7, with TRBD1 matching over 7 bases. Germline trimming cut 4 bases from V and 3 bases from J; bases unmatched to any gene: 4. Germline V CDR1 and CDR2: SGHRS, YFSETQ. The CDR3 sequence is 13 residues long. CDR3 sequence reads: CASSRDSNYEQYF. In nucleotides, the CDR3 is TGCGCCAGCAGCCGGGACAGCAACTACGAGCAGTACTTC. The full variable domain, rest sourced from reference TRBV5-1 and TRBJ2-7, is KAGVTQTPRYLIKTRGQQVTLSCSPISGHRSVSWYQQTPGQGLQFLFEYFSETQRNKGNFPGRFSGRQFSNSRSEMNVSTLELGDSALYLCASSRDSNYEQYFGPGTRLTVT.

The rearrangement links TRBV7-2 to TRBJ2-5; 7 bases match TRBD1. V shed 7 bases, J shed 5 bases, and the junction held 7 bases outside the gene matches. CDR3 length equals 13 residues. Germline CDR1 and CDR2: SGHTA and FQGNSA. CDR3 nucleotide sequence: TGTGCCAGCACCCTGGACAGGCTTGAGACCCAGTACTTC. It specifies CASTLDRLETQYF.

The chain is built from TRBV5-1 and TRBJ2-7, with TRBD1 identical over 10 bases. V lost 4 bases to trimming and J lost 7 bases; unmatched junction nucleotides: 8. The CDR3 spans 14 residues. The germline CDR1 and CDR2 sequences are SGHRS and YFSETQ. The CDR3 protein is CASSPKGQGKEQYF. The DNA of the CDR3 is TGCGCCAGCAGCCCGAAGGGACAGGGGAAAGAGCAGTACTTC.

This clone was observed a handful of times. The chain is built from TRBV5-4 and TRBJ2-7; TRBD2 matches 10 bases. V trimming: 6 bases; J trimming: 2 bases; junction bases outside the gene matches: 5. Germline assignment: CDR1 SGHNT and CDR2 YYREEE (reference sequence). The CDR3 totals 14 residues. The CDR3 sequence is CASTYGTSAYEQYF. CDR3 DNA sequence: TGTGCCAGCACTTATGGGACTAGCGCCTACGAGCAGTACTTC. Full variable domain (remainder filled in from reference TRBV5-4 and TRBJ2-7): ETGVTQSPTHLIKTRGQQVTLRCSSQSGHNTVSWYQQALGQGPQFIFQYYREEENGRGNFPPRFSGLQFPNYSSELNVNALELDDSALYLCASTYGTSAYEQYFGPGTRLTVT.

This chain uses TRBV29-1 with TRBJ2-7, with D possibly matching TRBD2 (6 bases). The V end was cut by 4 bases, the J end by 4 bases, with 14 bases between. Germline V gene lookup returns CDR1 SQVTM and CDR2 ANQGSEA. The CDR3 is 13 amino acids. Here the CDR3 reads CSVVRDSTYEQYF. DNA of the CDR3: TGCAGCGTTGTTCGGGACTCTACGTACGAGCAGTACTTC.